Listed here are 11 T cell receptor beta chains from one sample, sequenced in a study of cytomegalovirus exposure and HLA in healthy donors. Both 60 Vbeta primers and 13 Jbeta primers went into the PCR. Libraries were prepared by immunoSEQ multiplex PCR; TCRdb keeps only in-frame clonotypes and omits some of them. The sample records 95,000 to 150,000 clones, less than 90% being singletons. Specimen: PBMCs. The source is a man in his fifties in good health and CMV-seronegative.

The chain employs TRBV5-8 and TRBJ2-7; D possibly corresponds to TRBD1 (7 bases). V was shortened by 4 bases and J by 3 bases, with 11 bases between the two germline ends. The V gene's germline CDR1 is SGHTS and CDR2 YDEGEE. The CDR3 loop spans 13 amino acids. CDR3 DNA: TGTGCCAGCAGCCTCAGGGGGGTCTACGAGCAGTACTTC. Its translation: CASSLRGVYEQYF.

This sequence joins TRBV6-1 and TRBJ2-7; a weak D match, TRBD1 (6 bases). The germline CDR1 and CDR2 sequences are MNHNS and SASEGT. Trimming shortened V by 5 bases and J by 5 bases, and 10 bases separated the two germline ends. This CDR3 has 12 amino acids. CDR3 region: CASSSGVNEQYF. In nucleotides, the CDR3 is TGTGCCAGCAGTTCAGGGGTGAACGAGCAGTACTTC.

The sample holds one count of this clone. The CDR3 reads CASSAAGGPYEQYF. The CDR3 DNA reads TGTGCCAGCAGTGCCGCAGGGGGCCCTTACGAGCAGTACTTC. The rearrangement uses TRBV28 and TRBJ2-7, with 8 nucleotides matching TRBD1. The CDR3 covers 14 residues. Germline V gene sequence: CDR1 MDHEN, CDR2 SYDVKM. Unmatched junction bases numbered 7, after V lost 5 bases and J lost 4 bases.

The V and J genes are TRBV5-6 and TRBJ1-6, with D possibly being TRBD1 (5 bases). V was pared by 1 base and J by 5 bases, with 16 bases between. Germline CDR1 SGHDT, CDR2 YYEEEE. The CDR3 extends over 17 amino acids. The CDR3 region is CASSLNPGVFDNSPLHF. CDR3 DNA sequence: TGTGCCAGCAGCTTGAACCCGGGGGTTTTTGATAATTCACCCCTCCACTTT.

This chain connects TRBV5-1 to TRBJ2-1; perhaps TRBD1 as D (5 bases). The V end lost 4 bases, the J end lost 5 bases, and 19 bases lay between the germline ends. CDR1 is SGHRS and CDR2 is YFSETQ in the germline V gene. The CDR3 extends over 16 amino acids. The CDR3 DNA follows: TGCGCCAGCAGCCCCAATAGGGGCTTTGGGGACAATGAGCAGTTCTTC. It is translated as CASSPNRGFGDNEQFF. Full variable domain (outside the CDR3, taken from reference TRBV5-1 and TRBJ2-1): KAGVTQTPRYLIKTRGQQVTLSCSPISGHRSVSWYQQTPGQGLQFLFEYFSETQRNKGNFPGRFSGRQFSNSRSEMNVSTLELGDSALYLCASSPNRGFGDNEQFFGPGTRLTVL.

This clone was seen only a few times. The V and J genes are TRBV27 and TRBJ2-2; TRBD2 aligns across 10 bases. Trimming cost V 2 bases and J 5 bases; bases outside gene matches: 2. The CDR3 length is 15 residues. Looked up from germline, CDR1 is MNHEY and CDR2 is SMNVEV (reference sequence). CDR3 bases: TGTGCCAGCAGTTTACTAGCGGGGGTTACCGGGGAGCTGTTTTTT. This sequence encodes CASSLLAGVTGELFF.

The chain recombines TRBV5-4 with TRBJ1-2; 9 nucleotides agree with TRBD1. The CDR3 runs to 15 residues. After removal of 0 bases from V and 4 bases from J, the junction contained 4 bases not matched to a gene. In germline, CDR1 is SGHNT, CDR2 YYREEE (reference sequence). CDR3 in amino acids: CASSLGDRDGYGYTF. The CDR3 DNA is TGTGCCAGCAGCTTGGGGGACAGGGACGGCTATGGCTACACCTTC. The variable domain in full, completed from reference TRBV5-4 and TRBJ1-2, reads ETGVTQSPTHLIKTRGQQVTLRCSSQSGHNTVSWYQQALGQGPQFIFQYYREEENGRGNFPPRFSGLQFPNYSSELNVNALELDDSALYLCASSLGDRDGYGYTFGSGTRLTVV.

The J gene is TRBJ2-2, the V gene TRBV9; 8 bases match TRBD2. The trim removed 6 bases at V and 2 bases at J, leaving 3 bases unmatched. CDR3 size: 14 residues. Germline V gene sequence: CDR1 SGDLS, CDR2 YYNGEE. As DNA, the CDR3 is TGTGCCAGCAAAACTAGCGGAAACACCGGGGAGCTGTTTTTT. This codes for CASKTSGNTGELFF.

There are a few counts of this clone. The chain carries TRBV6-6 and TRBJ1-1; D remains ambiguous. This CDR3 region has 13 residues. The V end lost 5 bases, the J end lost 6 bases, and 13 bases lay between the germline ends. The germline V gene has CDR1 MNHNY and CDR2 SVGAGI (reference sequence). The CDR3 protein is CASSLQRGAEAFF. The CDR3 bases are TGTGCCAGCAGTCTCCAACGAGGCGCTGAAGCTTTCTTT.

V gene TRBV20-1 combines with J gene TRBJ2-1; D unclear. The V gene lost 6 bases and the J gene lost 7 bases, with 10 bases spanning the gap. CDR3 length: 11 residues. Germline V gives CDR1 DFQATT, CDR2 SNEGSKA (reference sequence). CDR3 protein: CSARWANEQFF. CDR3 nucleotides: TGCAGTGCCAGGTGGGCTAATGAGCAGTTCTTC.

The V gene is TRBV4-3, the J gene TRBJ2-7; possible D gene TRBD1, 6 bases. Trimming cost V 0 bases and J 6 bases, with 9 bases left between them. Germline V gives CDR1 LGHNA, CDR2 YSLEER. This CDR3 spans 13 amino acids. CDR3: CASSQDMGAEQYF. The CDR3 DNA reads as TGCGCCAGCAGCCAAGATATGGGGGCCGAGCAGTACTTC.